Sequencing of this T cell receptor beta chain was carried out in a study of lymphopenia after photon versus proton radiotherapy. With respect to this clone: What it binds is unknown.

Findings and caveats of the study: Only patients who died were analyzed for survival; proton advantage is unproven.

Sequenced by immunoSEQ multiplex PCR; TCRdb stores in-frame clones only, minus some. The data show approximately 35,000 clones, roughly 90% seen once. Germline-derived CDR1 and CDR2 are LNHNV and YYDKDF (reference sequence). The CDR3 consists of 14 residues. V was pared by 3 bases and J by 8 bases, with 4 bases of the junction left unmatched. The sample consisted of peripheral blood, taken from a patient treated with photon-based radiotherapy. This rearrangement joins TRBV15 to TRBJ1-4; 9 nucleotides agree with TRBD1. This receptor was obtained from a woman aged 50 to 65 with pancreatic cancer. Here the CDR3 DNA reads TGTGCCACCAGCAGGGGACAGGGAGAAGAAAAACTGTTTTTT. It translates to CATSRGQGEEKLFF.